This paragraph covers one T cell receptor beta chain sequence. This specimen comes from a study of T cell changes during pregnancy in multiple sclerosis. CDR1 SNHLY and CDR2 FYNNEI come from the germline V gene. The V gene lost 7 bases and the J gene lost 1 base, with 16 bases spanning the gap. The CDR3 has 15 residues. Sequenced by immunoSEQ multiplex PCR; TCRdb stores in-frame clones only, minus some. The sample holds about 28,000 clones; about 90% are singletons and the top ten take 4.8%. This material consisted of peripheral blood, taken in the first trimester of pregnancy. This TCR came from a female donor in good health, enrolled as a control in a pregnancy study. V is TRBV2 and J is TRBJ1-1, with D possibly matching TRBD1 (6 bases). This CDR3 is CASTVGGGENTEAFF. DNA of the CDR3: TGTGCCAGCACCGTAGGGGGGGGAGAGAACACTGAAGCTTTCTTT. Supplemented by reference TRBV2 and TRBJ1-1, the full variable domain reads EPEVTQTPSHQVTQMGQEVILRCVPISNHLYFYWYRQILGQKVEFLVSFYNNEISEKSEIFDDQFSVERPDGSNFTLKIRSTKLEDSAMYFCASTVGGGENTEAFFGQGTRLTVV.